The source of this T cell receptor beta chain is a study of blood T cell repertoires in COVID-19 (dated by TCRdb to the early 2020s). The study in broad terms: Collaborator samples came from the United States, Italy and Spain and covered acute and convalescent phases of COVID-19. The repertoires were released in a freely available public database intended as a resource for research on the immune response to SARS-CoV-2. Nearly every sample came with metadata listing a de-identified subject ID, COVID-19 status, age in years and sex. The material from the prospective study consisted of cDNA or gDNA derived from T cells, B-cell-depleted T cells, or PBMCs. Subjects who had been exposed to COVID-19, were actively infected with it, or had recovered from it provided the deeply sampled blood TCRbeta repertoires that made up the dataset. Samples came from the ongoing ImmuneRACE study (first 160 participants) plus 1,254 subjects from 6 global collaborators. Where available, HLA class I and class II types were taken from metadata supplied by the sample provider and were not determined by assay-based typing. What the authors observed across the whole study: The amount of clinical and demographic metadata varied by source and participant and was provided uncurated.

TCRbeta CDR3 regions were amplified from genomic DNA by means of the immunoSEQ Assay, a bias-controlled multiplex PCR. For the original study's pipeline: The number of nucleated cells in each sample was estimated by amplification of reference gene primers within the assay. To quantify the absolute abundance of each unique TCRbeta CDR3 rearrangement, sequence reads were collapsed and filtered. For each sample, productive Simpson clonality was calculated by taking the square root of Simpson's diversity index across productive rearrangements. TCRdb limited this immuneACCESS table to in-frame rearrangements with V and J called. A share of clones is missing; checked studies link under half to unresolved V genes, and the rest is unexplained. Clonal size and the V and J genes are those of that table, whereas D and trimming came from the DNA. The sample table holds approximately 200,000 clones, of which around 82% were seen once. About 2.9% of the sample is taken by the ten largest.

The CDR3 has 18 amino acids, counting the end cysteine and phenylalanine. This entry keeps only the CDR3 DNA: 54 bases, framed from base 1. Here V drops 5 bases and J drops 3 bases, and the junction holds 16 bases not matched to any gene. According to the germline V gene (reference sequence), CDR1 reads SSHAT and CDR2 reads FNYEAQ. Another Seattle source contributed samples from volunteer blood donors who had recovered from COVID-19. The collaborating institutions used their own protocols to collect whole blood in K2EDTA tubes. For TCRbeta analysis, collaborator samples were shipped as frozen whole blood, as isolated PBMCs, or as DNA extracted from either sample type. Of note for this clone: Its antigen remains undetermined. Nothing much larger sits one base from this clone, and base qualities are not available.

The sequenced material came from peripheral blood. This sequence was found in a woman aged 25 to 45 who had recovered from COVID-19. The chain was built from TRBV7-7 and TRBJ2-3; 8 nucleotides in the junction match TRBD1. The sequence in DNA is TGTGCCAGCAGCCCAAGGGTCTTTACAGGGGGGAAAACAGATACGCAGTATTTT. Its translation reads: CASSPRVFTGGKTDTQYF.